These T cell receptor beta chains were read from a single sample in a study of cytomegalovirus exposure and HLA in healthy donors. Sequencing used immunoSEQ multiplex PCR; TCRdb keeps in-frame clones, though not all of them. The table shows roughly 150,000 clones, with 70% to 80% occurring only once. Specimen: PBMCs. All receptors come from a young man in good health and CMV-seronegative. Each CDR3 is given with its conserved first and last residue. The D gene is left open where the match is weak. Expanded clones get a size class; other rows say once, few or many, or leave the size out.

v_gene,d_gene,abundance,j_gene,CDR3nt,CDR3aa
TRBV28,TRBD1,NA,TRBJ2-1,TGTGCCAGCAGTTTAGGCCAGGGGGTTAATGAGCAGTTCTTC,CASSLGQGVNEQFF
TRBV29-1,TRBD2,NA,TRBJ2-7,TGCAGCGTCGCACTAGCGGGTGGTCAGTACTTC,CSVALAGGQYF
TRBV7-9,NA,NA,TRBJ1-5,TGTGCCAGCAGCTTAGGGCAACGCAATCAGCCCCAGCATTTT,CASSLGQRNQPQHF
TRBV5-8,TRBD1,few,TRBJ1-2,TGTGCCACCTACTTTCTGAGGGGGCGCGGTGGCTACACCTTC,CATYFLRGRGGYTF
TRBV6-6,TRBD1,NA,TRBJ1-5,TGTGCCAGCAGCACGGACAGGACTCAGCCCCAGCATTTT,CASSTDRTQPQHF
TRBV19,TRBD2,NA,TRBJ2-1,TGTGCCAGTAGTATTGCCCTAGCGGGAGGGTATAATGAGCAGTTCTTC,CASSIALAGGYNEQFF
TRBV7-9,NA,NA,TRBJ1-1,TGTGCCAGCAGCTTAGCGAACAGGGAAGCTTTCTTT,CASSLANREAFF
TRBV7-9,NA,NA,TRBJ2-4,TGTGCCAGCAGCTTAGGGGGACTCCCCAAAAACATTCAGTACTTC,CASSLGGLPKNIQYF
TRBV28,TRBD2,NA,TRBJ2-1,TGTGCCAGCAGTTTGTGGACTAGCGGGAGTGGGGAGCAGTTCTTC,CASSLWTSGSGEQFF
TRBV6-1,NA,NA,TRBJ1-2,TGTGCCAGCAGTGAAACTACAAGTATTTACTATGGCTACACCTTC,CASSETTSIYYGYTF
TRBV29-1,NA,NA,TRBJ2-6,TGCAGCGTCCCAAAACAGAGCTCTGGGGCCAACGTCCTGACTTTC,CSVPKQSSGANVLTF
TRBV7-9,NA,NA,TRBJ1-1,TGTGCCAGCAGCTTAGGGTTTATAGACACTGAAGCTTTCTTT,CASSLGFIDTEAFF
TRBV6-5,TRBD2,once,TRBJ2-7,TGTGCCAGCAGTGCCACTAGCGGACCTTCCTACGAGCAGTACTTC,CASSATSGPSYEQYF
TRBV7-2,NA,NA,TRBJ1-2,TGTGCCAGCAGCTTAGGGGGGGGCGGGGCGAACTATGGCTACACCTTC,CASSLGGGGANYGYTF